This T cell receptor (beta chain) was captured by sequencing in a study of cytomegalovirus exposure and HLA in healthy donors. Study conclusions and caveats: The study labeled more than 150 TCR beta chains cytomegalovirus-associated. The classifier was said to identify cytomegalovirus status with high specificity and sensitivity. Rarity characterized most TCR sequences, yet some public TCRs appeared in many donors.

The data were produced by immunoSEQ multiplex PCR, yet TCRdb's version contains in-frame clones alone and is incomplete. The repertoire holds roughly 150,000 clones, with 88% as singletons. Of note for this clone: The antigen is not known.

Germline V lookup: CDR1 ENHRY, CDR2 SYGVKD. CDR3 length: 14 residues. Trimming pared 4 bases from V and 4 bases from J, leaving 13 bases between. Specimen: PBMCs. The origin of this receptor is a young man in good health and CMV-seronegative. The chain combines TRBV10-3 with TRBJ1-2, with D perhaps matching TRBD1 (5 bases). CDR3 DNA sequence: TGTGCCATCAGTGCCCAGGGTGGAAGCTATGGCTACACCTTC. Its translation is CAISAQGGSYGYTF.